The 3 T cell receptor beta chains below all came from one sample that was sequenced in a study of shared T cell receptors in the human thymus. TCRdb keeps only in-frame clones here, not all; method: immunoSEQ multiplex PCR. Here the sample spans more than 550,000 clones, approximately 85% being singletons. The sample also formed part of further work on human thymus T cells.

The source material was thymocytes. The receptor set was obtained from a girl under three years old with a congenital heart defect.

The chain employs TRBV18 and TRBJ1-2, with 7 positions matching TRBD1. The CDR3 spans 17 residues. The ends lost 2 bases at V and 3 bases at J; junction bases unmatched: 12. CDR1 KGHSH and CDR2 LQKENI come from the germline V gene. CDR3 region: CASSPFRPGQPHYGYTF. CDR3 DNA sequence: TGTGCCAGCTCACCATTTCGACCGGGACAGCCCCACTATGGCTACACCTTC. The full variable domain, rest sourced from reference TRBV18 and TRBJ1-2, is NAGVMQNPRHLVRRRGQEARLRCSPMKGHSHVYWYRQLPEEGLKFMVYLQKENIIDESGMPKERFSAEFPKEGPSILRIQQVVRGDSAAYFCASSPFRPGQPHYGYTFGSGTRLTVV.

The J gene is TRBJ2-2, the V gene TRBV6-4, with 9 nucleotides matching TRBD1. CDR1 MRHNA and CDR2 SNTAGT come from the germline V gene. V was clipped by 6 bases and J by 1 base; unmatched bases: 6. CDR3 length equals 16 residues. CDR3 in amino acids: CASSVDRGKNTGELFF. CDR3 nucleotides: TGTGCCAGCAGCGTTGACAGGGGGAAGAACACCGGGGAGCTGTTTTTT.

This chain links TRBV5-1 with TRBJ1-1; 8 bases fit TRBD1. The CDR3 covers 15 residues. Trimming at V came to 0 bases and at J to 4 bases, leaving 5 bases not matched to a gene. The germline CDR1 and CDR2 sequences are SGHRS and YFSETQ. CDR3: CASSLGQGWGTEAFF. Here the CDR3 DNA reads TGCGCCAGCAGCTTGGGACAGGGGTGGGGCACTGAAGCTTTCTTT.